The rows below give T cell receptor beta chains drawn from one sample of a study of blood T cell repertoires in COVID-19. Data came from immunoSEQ multiplex PCR; TCRdb stores just in-frame clones and leaves some out. This table has roughly 200,000 clones, around 84% appearing once. Sequencing was done on a sample of peripheral blood. These receptors came from a human donor in a cohort sampled during active COVID-19. The CDR3 runs from the conserved cysteine through the conserved F or W. The D gene is left open where the match is weak. Clone size appears in some rows only: once, few, many, or a class for an expanded clone.

clone size: NA; J gene: TRBJ1-2; V gene: TRBV5-1; CDR3 length: 17; D gene: TRBD1; CDR3 protein: CASSLVKGTGGNYGYTF; CDR3 DNA: TGCGCCAGCAGCTTGGTCAAAGGGACAGGGGGTAACTATGGCTACACCTTC
clone size: NA; J gene: TRBJ2-1; V gene: TRBV5-5; CDR3 length: 15; D gene: TRBD2; CDR3 protein: CASSFAGDRTGEQFF; CDR3 DNA: TGTGCCAGCAGCTTTGCGGGAGACCGGACGGGTGAGCAGTTCTTC
clone size: NA; J gene: TRBJ2-1; V gene: TRBV6-5; CDR3 length: 15; D gene: TRBD1; CDR3 protein: CASSKTGLNRNEQFF; CDR3 DNA: TGTGCCAGCAGTAAGACAGGGCTGAACCGCAATGAGCAGTTCTTC
clone size: NA; J gene: TRBJ1-5; V gene: TRBV2; CDR3 length: 14; D gene: NA; CDR3 protein: CASNGPYVDQPQHF; CDR3 DNA: TGTGCCAGCAACGGTCCCTATGTCGATCAGCCCCAGCATTTT
clone size: once; J gene: TRBJ2-2; V gene: TRBV7-9; CDR3 length: 16; D gene: NA; CDR3 protein: CASSLGGTVHTGELFF; CDR3 DNA: TGTGCCAGCAGCTTAGGCGGGACAGTTCACACCGGGGAGCTGTTTTTT
clone size: NA; J gene: TRBJ2-5; V gene: TRBV3-1/TRBV3-2; CDR3 length: 15; D gene: TRBD1; CDR3 protein: CASSQNAGGRETQYF; CDR3 DNA: TGTGCCAGCAGCCAAAATGCAGGGGGCCGGGAGACCCAGTACTTC
clone size: NA; J gene: TRBJ2-3; V gene: TRBV19; CDR3 length: 15; D gene: TRBD2; CDR3 protein: CASTPLGTSGEAQYF; CDR3 DNA: TGTGCCAGTACCCCCCTCGGGACTAGCGGGGAGGCGCAGTATTTT
clone size: NA; J gene: TRBJ2-1; V gene: TRBV3-1/TRBV3-2; CDR3 length: 14; D gene: NA; CDR3 protein: CASSQAASGGEQFF; CDR3 DNA: TGTGCCAGCAGCCAAGCCGCTTCGGGTGGTGAGCAGTTCTTC
clone size: NA; J gene: TRBJ2-7; V gene: TRBV9; CDR3 length: 14; D gene: TRBD1; CDR3 protein: CASSIRDSSYEQYF; CDR3 DNA: TGTGCCAGCAGCATACGGGACAGTTCCTACGAGCAGTACTTC
clone size: NA; J gene: TRBJ1-5; V gene: TRBV19; CDR3 length: 13; D gene: NA; CDR3 protein: CASTTRPRGPQHF; CDR3 DNA: TGTGCCAGTACTACCCGGCCTCGAGGGCCCCAGCATTTT
clone size: NA; J gene: TRBJ2-3; V gene: TRBV5-4; CDR3 length: 14; D gene: NA; CDR3 protein: CASSLAGGRDTQYF; CDR3 DNA: TGTGCCAGCAGCTTGGCGGGGGGCAGAGATACGCAGTATTTT
clone size: NA; J gene: TRBJ2-6; V gene: TRBV5-4; CDR3 length: 16; D gene: TRBD1; CDR3 protein: CASSLNRGGGANVLTF; CDR3 DNA: TGTGCCAGCAGCTTAAACAGGGGTGGTGGGGCCAACGTCCTGACTTTC
clone size: NA; J gene: TRBJ2-4; V gene: TRBV5-1; CDR3 length: 14; D gene: TRBD1; CDR3 protein: CASSLGTGQNIQYF; CDR3 DNA: TGCGCCAGCAGCCTAGGGACAGGGCAAAACATTCAGTACTTC
clone size: NA; J gene: TRBJ2-5; V gene: TRBV6-5; CDR3 length: 13; D gene: NA; CDR3 protein: CASRGTIRETQYF; CDR3 DNA: TGTGCCAGCAGAGGGACAATTAGAGAGACCCAGTACTTC
clone size: once; J gene: TRBJ2-1; V gene: TRBV5-1; CDR3 length: 16; D gene: TRBD2; CDR3 protein: CASSLERESSYNEQFF; CDR3 DNA: TGCGCCAGCAGCTTAGAGCGGGAGAGCTCCTACAATGAGCAGTTCTTC
clone size: NA; J gene: TRBJ1-6; V gene: TRBV30; CDR3 length: 13; D gene: TRBD1; CDR3 protein: CAWSNRQGVPLHF; CDR3 DNA: TGTGCCTGGAGTAATCGACAGGGCGTACCCCTCCACTTT
clone size: NA; J gene: TRBJ1-2; V gene: TRBV21-1; CDR3 length: 11; D gene: NA; CDR3 protein: CASRARNGYTF; CDR3 DNA: TGTGCCAGCAGGGCTAGAAATGGCTACACCTTC
clone size: NA; J gene: TRBJ1-2; V gene: TRBV23-1; CDR3 length: 10; D gene: NA; CDR3 protein: CASSSYGYTF; CDR3 DNA: TGCGCCAGCAGTTCCTACGGCTACACCTTC
clone size: NA; J gene: TRBJ2-5; V gene: TRBV9; CDR3 length: 14; D gene: NA; CDR3 protein: CASSLRQNQETQYF; CDR3 DNA: TGTGCCAGCAGCCTACGACAGAACCAAGAGACCCAGTACTTC
clone size: NA; J gene: TRBJ1-5; V gene: TRBV19; CDR3 length: 13; D gene: NA; CDR3 protein: CATSYRGNQPQHF; CDR3 DNA: TGTGCCACCTCATACAGGGGCAATCAGCCCCAGCATTTT
clone size: once; J gene: TRBJ1-4; V gene: TRBV28; CDR3 length: 16; D gene: NA; CDR3 protein: CASSSPPRDSNEKLFF; CDR3 DNA: TGTGCCAGCAGTTCCCCCCCCCGGGACTCCAATGAAAAACTGTTTTTT
clone size: NA; J gene: TRBJ1-2; V gene: TRBV2; CDR3 length: 14; D gene: NA; CDR3 protein: CASSESVRNYGYTF; CDR3 DNA: TGTGCCAGCAGTGAAAGCGTTAGAAACTATGGCTACACCTTC
clone size: NA; J gene: TRBJ2-6; V gene: TRBV7-9; CDR3 length: 16; D gene: NA; CDR3 protein: CASSLVWSSGANVLTF; CDR3 DNA: TGTGCCAGCAGCTTAGTCTGGAGCTCTGGGGCCAACGTCCTGACTTTC
clone size: NA; J gene: TRBJ1-2; V gene: TRBV12-3/TRBV12-4; CDR3 length: 11; D gene: NA; CDR3 protein: CASELGGGYTF; CDR3 DNA: TGTGCCAGCGAGTTGGGGGGTGGCTACACCTTC
clone size: NA; J gene: TRBJ2-1; V gene: TRBV5-1; CDR3 length: 18; D gene: TRBD1; CDR3 protein: CASSTIGTGRDPYNEQFF; CDR3 DNA: TGCGCCAGCAGCACCATTGGGACAGGGAGGGACCCCTACAATGAGCAGTTCTTC
clone size: NA; J gene: TRBJ2-2; V gene: TRBV2; CDR3 length: 14; D gene: NA; CDR3 protein: CASSGQTYTGELFF; CDR3 DNA: TGTGCCAGCAGTGGACAGACCTACACCGGGGAGCTGTTTTTT
clone size: NA; J gene: TRBJ2-5; V gene: TRBV5-1; CDR3 length: 13; D gene: TRBD1; CDR3 protein: CASGQGTQETQYF; CDR3 DNA: TGCGCCAGTGGACAGGGCACTCAAGAGACCCAGTACTTC
clone size: few; J gene: TRBJ1-1; V gene: TRBV27; CDR3 length: 14; D gene: NA; CDR3 protein: CASSSRARGTEAFF; CDR3 DNA: TGTGCCAGCAGTTCGAGGGCGCGGGGCACTGAAGCTTTCTTT
clone size: once; J gene: TRBJ1-2; V gene: TRBV7-9; CDR3 length: 16; D gene: NA; CDR3 protein: CASSLIVRGIKDGYTF; CDR3 DNA: TGTGCCAGCAGCTTAATCGTCAGGGGAATAAAGGATGGCTACACCTTC
clone size: NA; J gene: TRBJ1-5; V gene: TRBV3-1/TRBV3-2; CDR3 length: 13; D gene: NA; CDR3 protein: CASSQSGRQPQHF; CDR3 DNA: TGTGCCAGCAGCCAAAGTGGGCGCCAGCCCCAGCATTTT
clone size: NA; J gene: TRBJ2-6; V gene: TRBV6-5; CDR3 length: 15; D gene: NA; CDR3 protein: CASNGRSSGANVLTF; CDR3 DNA: TGTGCCAGCAATGGTCGGAGTTCTGGGGCCAACGTCCTGACTTTC
clone size: NA; J gene: TRBJ2-3; V gene: TRBV10-3; CDR3 length: 14; D gene: NA; CDR3 protein: CAIRNTPGADTQYF; CDR3 DNA: TGTGCCATCAGAAATACACCCGGGGCAGATACGCAGTATTTT
clone size: once; J gene: TRBJ2-1; V gene: TRBV10-3; CDR3 length: 19; D gene: TRBD2; CDR3 protein: CAISRTGGIAGGFYNEQFF; CDR3 DNA: TGTGCCATCAGCAGAACCGGAGGGATAGCGGGGGGCTTCTACAATGAGCAGTTCTTC
clone size: once; J gene: TRBJ1-1; V gene: TRBV29-1; CDR3 length: 13; D gene: NA; CDR3 protein: CSVRRDLDTEAFF; CDR3 DNA: TGCAGCGTCCGCAGGGATCTGGACACTGAAGCTTTCTTT
clone size: NA; J gene: TRBJ1-1; V gene: TRBV7-8; CDR3 length: 15; D gene: NA; CDR3 protein: CASSLGGRATREAFF; CDR3 DNA: TGTGCCAGCAGCTTAGGGGGCAGGGCCACAAGGGAAGCTTTCTTT
clone size: NA; J gene: TRBJ2-7; V gene: TRBV19; CDR3 length: 14; D gene: TRBD1; CDR3 protein: CASSKSDRGYEQYF; CDR3 DNA: TGTGCCAGTAGTAAATCAGACAGGGGCTACGAGCAGTACTTC
clone size: NA; J gene: TRBJ1-4; V gene: TRBV27; CDR3 length: 14; D gene: NA; CDR3 protein: CASRLFKSGEKLFF; CDR3 DNA: TGTGCCAGCAGACTATTCAAATCTGGCGAAAAACTGTTTTTT
clone size: NA; J gene: TRBJ1-2; V gene: TRBV3-1/TRBV3-2; CDR3 length: 15; D gene: NA; CDR3 protein: CASSQVNPDSYGYTF; CDR3 DNA: TGTGCCAGCAGCCAAGTGAATCCAGACAGCTATGGCTACACCTTC
clone size: NA; J gene: TRBJ1-6; V gene: TRBV5-1; CDR3 length: 16; D gene: NA; CDR3 protein: CASMDRPSSYNSPLHF; CDR3 DNA: TGCGCCAGCATGGACAGACCGAGCTCCTATAATTCACCCCTCCACTTT
clone size: NA; J gene: TRBJ1-2; V gene: TRBV5-1; CDR3 length: 15; D gene: NA; CDR3 protein: CASSADAGPRKGYTF; CDR3 DNA: TGCGCCAGCAGCGCTGATGCGGGACCAAGGAAAGGCTACACCTTC
clone size: NA; J gene: TRBJ1-3; V gene: TRBV10-2; CDR3 length: 13; D gene: NA; CDR3 protein: CASSVISGNTIYF; CDR3 DNA: TGCGCCAGCAGTGTTATTTCCGGAAACACCATATATTTT
clone size: NA; J gene: TRBJ2-3; V gene: TRBV4-1; CDR3 length: 16; D gene: TRBD2; CDR3 protein: CASSPRLAGDTDTQYF; CDR3 DNA: TGCGCCAGCAGCCCACGGTTAGCGGGGGACACAGATACGCAGTATTTT
clone size: NA; J gene: TRBJ1-6; V gene: TRBV27; CDR3 length: 14; D gene: NA; CDR3 protein: CASSFRTANSPLHF; CDR3 DNA: TGTGCCAGCAGTTTCAGGACAGCAAATTCACCCCTCCACTTT
clone size: NA; J gene: TRBJ2-5; V gene: TRBV19; CDR3 length: 13; D gene: NA; CDR3 protein: CASSTRRLETQYF; CDR3 DNA: TGTGCCAGTAGTACTAGGAGGCTGGAGACCCAGTACTTC
clone size: NA; J gene: TRBJ2-2; V gene: TRBV24-1; CDR3 length: 16; D gene: TRBD1; CDR3 protein: CATNGQGRISTGELFF; CDR3 DNA: TGTGCCACCAATGGACAGGGGCGGATTAGCACCGGGGAGCTGTTTTTT
clone size: NA; J gene: TRBJ2-1; V gene: TRBV7-2; CDR3 length: 15; D gene: TRBD2; CDR3 protein: CASSYTSGSYNEQFF; CDR3 DNA: TGTGCCAGCAGCTACACTAGCGGGAGCTACAATGAGCAGTTCTTC
clone size: NA; J gene: TRBJ1-5; V gene: TRBV6-5; CDR3 length: 14; D gene: NA; CDR3 protein: CATKARVTNQPQHF; CDR3 DNA: TGTGCCACCAAGGCGCGGGTTACCAATCAGCCCCAGCATTTT
clone size: NA; J gene: TRBJ2-3; V gene: TRBV6-1; CDR3 length: 13; D gene: TRBD2; CDR3 protein: CASSETGLATQYF; CDR3 DNA: TGTGCCAGCAGTGAAACGGGACTAGCCACGCAGTATTTT
clone size: NA; J gene: TRBJ2-5; V gene: TRBV6-1; CDR3 length: 12; D gene: NA; CDR3 protein: CASSDRQETQYF; CDR3 DNA: TGTGCCAGCAGTGACAGGCAAGAGACCCAGTACTTC
clone size: once; J gene: TRBJ2-5; V gene: TRBV6-2/TRBV6-3; CDR3 length: 15; D gene: NA; CDR3 protein: CASSWGTSPKETQYF; CDR3 DNA: TGTGCCAGCAGTTGGGGGACATCCCCAAAAGAGACCCAGTACTTC
clone size: NA; J gene: TRBJ2-1; V gene: TRBV28; CDR3 length: 16; D gene: TRBD1; CDR3 protein: CASSLPGQVGRNEQFF; CDR3 DNA: TGTGCCAGCAGTTTGCCGGGACAGGTAGGAAGAAATGAGCAGTTCTTC
clone size: NA; J gene: TRBJ2-5; V gene: TRBV7-2; CDR3 length: 18; D gene: NA; CDR3 protein: CASSSKGGLVGAEETQYF; CDR3 DNA: TGTGCCAGCAGCTCCAAGGGAGGGCTCGTGGGGGCGGAGGAGACCCAGTACTTC
clone size: few; J gene: TRBJ1-6; V gene: TRBV3-1/TRBV3-2; CDR3 length: 14; D gene: NA; CDR3 protein: CASSTAGNNSPLHF; CDR3 DNA: TGTGCCAGCAGTACGGCAGGGAATAATTCACCCCTCCACTTT
clone size: NA; J gene: TRBJ2-3; V gene: TRBV10-1; CDR3 length: 14; D gene: NA; CDR3 protein: CASSESGAGNTQYF; CDR3 DNA: TGCGCCAGCAGTGAGTCGGGGGCAGGGAATACGCAGTATTTT
clone size: once; J gene: TRBJ2-2; V gene: TRBV19; CDR3 length: 14; D gene: TRBD1; CDR3 protein: CASKRTGDAGELFF; CDR3 DNA: TGTGCCAGTAAACGGACAGGGGACGCCGGGGAGCTGTTTTTT
clone size: NA; J gene: TRBJ2-3; V gene: TRBV7-2; CDR3 length: 14; D gene: NA; CDR3 protein: CASSFGLAIDTQYF; CDR3 DNA: TGTGCCAGCAGCTTCGGGCTAGCCATAGATACGCAGTATTTT
clone size: NA; J gene: TRBJ1-6; V gene: TRBV5-8; CDR3 length: 14; D gene: NA; CDR3 protein: CASSLAGGSSPLHF; CDR3 DNA: TGTGCCAGCAGCTTGGCTGGGGGGAGTTCACCCCTCCACTTT
clone size: NA; J gene: TRBJ2-2; V gene: TRBV27; CDR3 length: 15; D gene: TRBD2; CDR3 protein: CASGTREGWTGELFF; CDR3 DNA: TGTGCCAGCGGAACACGGGAGGGTTGGACCGGGGAGCTGTTTTTT
clone size: NA; J gene: TRBJ1-2; V gene: TRBV12-3/TRBV12-4; CDR3 length: 12; D gene: NA; CDR3 protein: CASSLVQGGYTF; CDR3 DNA: TGTGCCAGCAGTTTAGTACAGGGTGGCTACACCTTC